Presented here are 29 T cell receptor beta chains from one specimen sequenced in a study of cytomegalovirus exposure and HLA in healthy donors. It was with 60 Vbeta and 13 Jbeta primers that the PCR ran. Method: immunoSEQ multiplex PCR; TCRdb's copy keeps in-frame clones and lacks some. The sample consists of around 93,000 clones, about 66% of them appearing once. Sequenced input: PBMCs. These receptors originate from a boy aged 5-17 years in good health and CMV-seropositive.

The V call is TRBV18, the J call TRBJ2-5; tentatively, D is TRBD2 (6 bases). This CDR3 has 13 residues. Trimming pared 6 bases from V and 3 bases from J, leaving 11 bases between. The germline CDR1 and CDR2 sequences are KGHSH and LQKENI. This chain's CDR3 is CASSLAGKETQYF. CDR3 bases: TGTGCCAGCTCTCTCGCGGGAAAAGAGACCCAGTACTTC.

The chain uses TRBV14 and TRBJ1-1; D uncertain. This CDR3 is 16 amino acids long. V was trimmed by 2 bases and J by 2 bases, leaving 15 bases between them. The germline gives CDR1 SGHDN, CDR2 FVKESK. CDR3 loop: CASSQLVGAENTEAFF. The CDR3, as DNA: TGTGCCAGCAGCCAATTAGTCGGCGCGGAAAACACTGAAGCTTTCTTT.

This clone was seen a few times. The chain is built from TRBV4-1 and TRBJ2-3, with 7 bases matching TRBD2. The germline gives CDR1 MGHRA, CDR2 YSYEKL. V lost 4 bases and J lost 4; bases outside the gene matches: 5. The CDR3 runs to 14 residues. The CDR3: CASSPRGSADTQYF. In DNA, the CDR3 is TGCGCCAGCAGCCCGCGGGGGTCTGCAGATACGCAGTATTTT.

This chain joins TRBV19 and TRBJ1-3, with 9 positions matching TRBD1. CDR1 and CDR2 from the germline V gene are LNHDA and SQIVND (reference sequence). This CDR3 is 16 amino acids long. The V and J ends lost 9 bases and 0 bases, in that order; junction bases with no gene match: 9. The DNA for the CDR3 is TGTGCCAGCCATAGGACAGGGGCGAACTCTGGAAACACCATATATTTT. It encodes CASHRTGANSGNTIYF. Full variable domain (remainder filled in from reference TRBV19 and TRBJ1-3): DGGITQSPKYLFRKEGQNVTLSCEQNLNHDAMYWYRQDPGQGLRLIYYSQIVNDFQKGDIAEGYSVSREKKESFPLTVTSAQKNPTAFYLCASHRTGANSGNTIYFGEGSWLTVV.

In its sample, this clone was seen once. This chain connects TRBV27 to TRBJ1-2, with D possibly matching TRBD1 (6 bases). Germline loops: CDR1 MNHEY, CDR2 SMNVEV (reference sequence). CDR3 size: 13 residues. Trimming removed 5 bases from V and 2 bases from J, with 9 bases in between. The CDR3 bases are TGTGCCAGCAGTGGTGACAGGAACTATGGCTACACCTTC. Residues: CASSGDRNYGYTF.

J is TRBJ1-5 and V is TRBV2; the D is unclear. The CDR3 is 14 residues long. With 7 bases removed from V and 0 bases from J, the gap between germline ends came to 10 bases. The germline V gene encodes CDR1 SNHLY and CDR2 FYNNEI. For the CDR3, the DNA is TGTGCCAGCACCCAGCAGGATAGCAATCAGCCCCAGCATTTT. This encodes CASTQQDSNQPQHF.

J is TRBJ1-4 and V is TRBV6-6; weak D call: TRBD1 (6 bases). Trimming took 1 base from V and 7 from J, leaving 13 bases between them. CDR1 is MNHNY, CDR2 SVGAGI, per germline (reference sequence). CDR3 length: 15 amino acids. The CDR3, as DNA: TGTGCCAGCAGTTACTATTCAGGGGTGGTTGAAAAACTGTTTTTT. It codes for CASSYYSGVVEKLFF.

This sequence joins TRBV27 and TRBJ1-6; 9 positions agree with TRBD1. With 4 bases clipped from V and 5 bases from J, the junction kept 9 bases outside the gene matches. CDR1 and CDR2 (germline): MNHEY, SMNVEV (reference sequence). The CDR3 sequence is 17 residues long. The CDR3 sequence is CASSSDRGVVNNSPLHF. The CDR3 DNA reads as TGTGCCAGCAGTTCGGACAGGGGAGTCGTAAATAATTCACCCCTCCACTTT.

V gene TRBV28 combines with J gene TRBJ1-6; D call uncertain. The CDR3 is made up of 13 amino acids. V was pared by 3 bases and J by 9 bases, with 9 bases between. CDR1 and CDR2 from the germline V gene are MDHEN and SYDVKM. The CDR3 protein is CASSFGEGSPLHF. Here the CDR3 DNA reads TGTGCCAGCAGTTTCGGGGAAGGTTCACCCCTCCACTTT.

The rearrangement joins TRBV7-9 to TRBJ1-2, with TRBD1 identical over 8 bases. The CDR3 is made up of 16 amino acids. J gave up 4 bases and V 2 bases, and 9 bases lay outside the gene matches. Germline V CDR1 and CDR2: SEHNR, FQNEAQ (reference sequence). The DNA of the CDR3 is TGTGCCAGCAGCTTACATTATAACAGGGGGGGCTATGGCTACACCTTC. This sequence encodes CASSLHYNRGGYGYTF.

This clone was picked up a small number of times. This sequence joins TRBV6-6 and TRBJ1-5; D is undetermined. Between the trimmed V and J ends, which lost 0 bases and 5 bases, there was a span of 11 bases. The germline CDR1 and CDR2 sequences are MNHNY and SVGAGI (reference sequence). The CDR3 extends over 15 amino acids. The CDR3 sequence: CASSYSNGYDQPQHF. The DNA of the CDR3 is TGTGCCAGCAGTTACTCGAACGGGTATGATCAGCCCCAGCATTTT.

The V and J genes are TRBV19 and TRBJ1-4, with D perhaps matching TRBD1 (6 bases). The CDR3 totals 14 residues. Germline CDR1 and CDR2: LNHDA and SQIVND (reference sequence). V was pared by 6 bases and J by 7 bases, with 15 bases between. This CDR3 reads CASSPDSIIEKLFF. The CDR3 coding sequence is TGTGCCAGTAGCCCGGACAGTATAATTGAAAAACTGTTTTTT. The full variable domain, completed using reference TRBV19 and TRBJ1-4, is DGGITQSPKYLFRKEGQNVTLSCEQNLNHDAMYWYRQDPGQGLRLIYYSQIVNDFQKGDIAEGYSVSREKKESFPLTVTSAQKNPTAFYLCASSPDSIIEKLFFGSGTQLSVL.

This clone has just a few counts. The chain recombines TRBV27 with TRBJ1-2; possible D gene TRBD1, 5 bases. Between the trimmed V and J ends, which lost 6 bases and 4 bases, there was a span of 18 bases. Germline V gene sequence: CDR1 MNHEY, CDR2 SMNVEV (reference sequence). The CDR3 loop spans 15 amino acids. The CDR3 spells CASRITGGGSYGYTF. The CDR3, as DNA: TGTGCCAGCAGAATTACGGGGGGGGGTAGCTATGGCTACACCTTC.

This clone has only a few counts. V and J are TRBV6-1 and TRBJ1-1; D is unresolved. Trimming took off 1 base at V and 0 bases at J, with 27 bases between the two ends. Germline CDR1 and CDR2: MNHNS and SASEGT. The CDR3 sequence is 21 residues long. CDR3 in amino acids: CASSEEGKTQLVKLMNTEAFF. CDR3 DNA: TGTGCCAGCAGTGAAGAAGGTAAAACGCAGCTAGTAAAACTCATGAACACTGAAGCTTTCTTT.

This clone appeared a few times. The chain carries TRBV5-1 and TRBJ2-7, with D maybe TRBD2 (6 bases). CDR3 size: 13 residues. Germline V CDR1 and CDR2: SGHRS, YFSETQ. The V and J ends lost 6 bases and 2 bases respectively, with 12 bases between them. The CDR3 loop reads CASMLEGTYEQYF. Written as DNA, the CDR3 is TGCGCCAGCATGCTGGAGGGGACCTACGAGCAGTACTTC.

This chain joins TRBV19 and TRBJ2-7, with D possibly TRBD2 on 7 matching bases. CDR3 length: 15 residues. Germline V gene data show CDR1 as LNHDA and CDR2 as SQIVND (reference sequence). Trimming removed 5 bases from V and 6 bases from J, with 20 bases in between. CDR3 DNA: TGTGCCAGTAGTGCGGGGGCCTCCTCAACCCGCGAGCAGTACTTC. It translates to CASSAGASSTREQYF.

The CDR3 sequence: CASSIFGQTALHF. DNA of the CDR3: TGTGCCAGTAGTATATTCGGGCAGACAGCCCTCCACTTT. The V and J genes are TRBV19 and TRBJ1-6; tentative D call: TRBD1 (5 bases). Germline V gives CDR1 LNHDA, CDR2 SQIVND (reference sequence). Deletions cut 2 bases from V and 14 bases from J, with 13 bases between. The length of the CDR3 is 13 residues.

This clone was seen just once. The V and J genes are TRBV4-1 and TRBJ1-4, with D perhaps TRBD1 (6 bases). The CDR3 has 17 residues. Germline V gene lookup returns CDR1 MGHRA and CDR2 YSYEKL. Trimming removed 3 bases from V and 7 bases from J, with 21 bases in between. The CDR3 region is CASSHQHSDSKVEKLFF. In DNA form, the CDR3 reads TGCGCCAGCAGCCATCAACATTCGGACAGTAAAGTTGAAAAACTGTTTTTT.

The chain links TRBV6-1 to TRBJ2-7, with 12 bases fitting TRBD1. V lost 5 bases and J lost 5; bases outside the gene matches: 4. The germline CDR1 and CDR2 sequences are MNHNS and SASEGT. CDR3 length equals 14 residues. The CDR3 DNA reads as TGTGCCAGCAGTCCCGGGACAGGGGGCAACGAGCAGTACTTC. It encodes CASSPGTGGNEQYF.

The gene calls are TRBV5-1 and TRBJ2-6; 8 bases agree with TRBD1. After removal of 3 bases from V and 0 bases from J, the junction contained 11 bases not matched to a gene. Germline V gives CDR1 SGHRS, CDR2 YFSETQ. CDR3 length: 19 amino acids. Here the CDR3 reads CASSSGFGTGNSGANVLTF. DNA of the CDR3: TGCGCCAGCAGCTCCGGGTTCGGGACAGGCAACTCTGGGGCCAACGTCCTGACTTTC. Full variable domain (outside the CDR3, taken from reference TRBV5-1 and TRBJ2-6): KAGVTQTPRYLIKTRGQQVTLSCSPISGHRSVSWYQQTPGQGLQFLFEYFSETQRNKGNFPGRFSGRQFSNSRSEMNVSTLELGDSALYLCASSSGFGTGNSGANVLTFGAGSRLTVL.

The genes are TRBV27 and TRBJ2-2; 8 nucleotides agree with TRBD1. With 3 bases clipped from V and 4 bases from J, the junction kept 4 bases outside the gene matches. Germline V gene data show CDR1 as MNHEY and CDR2 as SMNVEV (reference sequence). There are 15 residues in the CDR3. In nucleotides, the CDR3 is TGTGCCAGCAGTTTGAGGGGACAGGTCACCGGGGAGCTGTTTTTT. This codes for CASSLRGQVTGELFF.

The rearrangement joins TRBV7-9 to TRBJ2-7, with no clear D. This CDR3 has 12 amino acids. Germline V gene lookup returns CDR1 SEHNR and CDR2 FQNEAQ (reference sequence). Trimming removed 6 bases from V and 4 bases from J, with 10 bases in between. This chain's CDR3 is CASSSLLYEQYF. CDR3 nucleotides: TGTGCCAGCAGTTCTCTTCTTTACGAGCAGTACTTC.

The rearrangement links TRBV12-5 to TRBJ1-2; TRBD1 matches 11 bases. CDR1 and CDR2 from the germline V gene are LGHNT and FRNRAP. CDR3 length equals 15 residues. V shed 2 bases, J shed 8 bases, and the junction held 7 bases outside the gene matches. The CDR3 loop reads CASGLPWTGGGGYTF. In DNA form, the CDR3 reads TGTGCTAGTGGTTTGCCATGGACAGGGGGCGGAGGCTACACCTTC.

This chain uses TRBV28 with TRBJ2-5, with 10 nucleotides matching TRBD1. The junction had 10 bases not matched to a gene; V was cut back by 5 bases and J by 7 bases. The length of the CDR3 is 15 residues. The V gene's germline CDR1 is MDHEN and CDR2 SYDVKM. CDR3 protein: CASSPGTGASGTQYF. CDR3 in DNA: TGTGCCAGCAGTCCCGGGACAGGGGCTAGCGGGACCCAGTACTTC. The full variable domain, rest sourced from reference TRBV28 and TRBJ2-5, is DVKVTQSSRYLVKRTGEKVFLECVQDMDHENMFWYRQDPGLGLRLIYFSYDVKMKEKGDIPEGYSVSREKKERFSLILESASTNQTSMYLCASSPGTGASGTQYFGPGTRLLVL.

V usage is TRBV19 and J usage is TRBJ2-5; tentative D call: TRBD2 (6 bases). Germline CDR1 reads LNHDA; CDR2 reads SQIVND (reference sequence). The CDR3 extends over 15 amino acids. The V gene lost 7 bases and the J gene lost 5 bases, with 20 bases spanning the gap. CDR3 region: CASTQGGANGETQYF. Here the CDR3 DNA reads TGTGCCAGTACCCAAGGAGGGGCTAATGGGGAGACCCAGTACTTC.

The rearrangement joins TRBV5-4 to TRBJ2-3; 14 bases are shared with TRBD2. Trimming at V came to 1 base and at J to 6 bases, leaving 4 bases not matched to a gene. The CDR3 loop spans 16 amino acids. Germline CDR1 and CDR2: SGHNT and YYREEE (reference sequence). The CDR3, as DNA: TGTGCCAGCAGCTTGAAGACTAGCGGGAGGGTTGATACGCAGTATTTT. Amino acids: CASSLKTSGRVDTQYF.

The rearrangement links TRBV25-1 to TRBJ2-1, with 12 bases fitting TRBD1. Germline trimming cut 1 base from V and 4 bases from J; bases unmatched to any gene: 5. Germline CDR1 reads MGHDK; CDR2 reads SYGVNS. The CDR3 has 17 amino acids. The CDR3 DNA reads as TGTGCCAGCAGTGAATTTGGGGGACAGGGGGCGTACAATGAGCAGTTCTTC. Translating it yields CASSEFGGQGAYNEQFF.

This sequence joins TRBV18 and TRBJ1-1, with D possibly TRBD1 on 5 matching bases. Trimming took 3 bases from V and 4 from J, leaving 9 bases between them. CDR3 length: 13 residues. Per the germline V gene, CDR1 is KGHSH and CDR2 is LQKENI. In DNA form, the CDR3 reads TGTGCCAGCTCACCGAATAGGGGCACTGAAGCTTTCTTT. Amino acids: CASSPNRGTEAFF.

In its sample, this clone was seen a few times. The V gene is TRBV2, the J gene TRBJ1-2, with TRBD1 matching over 9 bases. V dropped 3 bases and J dropped 2; count of bases not matched to a gene: 10. CDR1 is SNHLY and CDR2 is FYNNEI in the germline V gene. The CDR3 loop spans 17 amino acids. The CDR3 reads CASSDLTFGQGNYGYTF. In nucleotides, the CDR3 is TGTGCCAGCAGTGACCTAACCTTCGGACAGGGGAACTATGGCTACACCTTC.